This TCR beta chain was obtained from a study of blood T cell repertoires in COVID-19. Turning to the study itself: The United States, Italy and Spain supplied acute and convalescent COVID-19 samples. T cells, B-cell-depleted T cells, or PBMCs provided the cDNA or gDNA that served as material.

The table came from immunoSEQ multiplex PCR; TCRdb's copy has only in-frame clones and leaves some out. The table lists 150,000 to 200,000 clones, about 87% of them singletons, with roughly 3.7% in the top ten. There are 14 residues in the CDR3. V shed 8 bases and J 6 bases; nucleotides not matched to a gene: 10. Germline V gives CDR1 SNHLY, CDR2 FYNNEI. This clone occurred a few times. The specimen sequenced was peripheral blood. The chain employs TRBV2 and TRBJ2-3; TRBD2 matches 8 bases. The source is a man in his late teens or twenties with active or convalescent COVID-19. The CDR3 sequence: CASFFGGAGDTQYF. CDR3 DNA: TGTGCCAGCTTCTTCGGGGGGGCCGGGGATACGCAGTATTTT.